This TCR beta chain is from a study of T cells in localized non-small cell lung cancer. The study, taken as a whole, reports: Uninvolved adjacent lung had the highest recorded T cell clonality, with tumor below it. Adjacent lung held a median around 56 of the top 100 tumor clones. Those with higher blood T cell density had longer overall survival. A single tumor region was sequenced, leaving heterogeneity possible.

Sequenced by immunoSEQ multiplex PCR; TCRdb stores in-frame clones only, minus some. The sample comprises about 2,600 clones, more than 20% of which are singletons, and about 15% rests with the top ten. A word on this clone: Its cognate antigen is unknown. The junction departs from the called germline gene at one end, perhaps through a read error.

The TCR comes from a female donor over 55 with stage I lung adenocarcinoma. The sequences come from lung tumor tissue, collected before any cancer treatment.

The CDR3 region has the DNA TGTGCCAGCAGTAGACAATTGGGGGTTAGTGAGTTGGACTTC. Translating it yields CASSRQLGVSELDF. The V and J genes are TRBV11-3 and TRBJ2-5; D could derive from TRBD1 or TRBD2 (5 bases each). This CDR3 has 14 amino acids. Germline values: CDR1 SGHNT, CDR2 YENEEA.